Below are 15 T cell receptor beta chains sequenced from a single sample in a study of cytomegalovirus exposure and HLA in healthy donors. PCR was performed using 60 Vbeta and 13 Jbeta primers. TCRdb's table, derived via immunoSEQ multiplex PCR, lists solely in-frame clones and lacks some. Among 150,000 to 200,000 clones, around 72% were seen once, and the ten largest hold around 7%. Material for sequencing was PBMCs. The source is a man aged 40-49 years in good health and CMV-seropositive.

The V and J genes are TRBV9 and TRBJ2-7, with D maybe TRBD1 (6 bases). Germline CDR1 SGDLS, CDR2 YYNGEE. The CDR3 spans 14 residues. The V end was cut by 0 bases, the J end by 2 bases, with 9 bases between. The CDR3 region is CASSVGQDAYEQYF. In DNA, the CDR3 is TGTGCCAGCAGCGTAGGACAGGACGCCTACGAGCAGTACTTC.

The chain is built from TRBV10-3 and TRBJ1-4, with D possibly being TRBD1 (5 bases). CDR1 and CDR2 (germline): ENHRY, SYGVKD. The germline V and J ends were trimmed by 11 bases and 0 bases, with 19 bases remaining between them. The CDR3 contains 16 residues. Here the CDR3 reads CASRRGLLATNEKLFF. CDR3 coding DNA: TGTGCCTCCCGACGGGGACTGCTTGCAACTAATGAAAAACTGTTTTTT.

The chain is built from TRBV7-9 and TRBJ2-7; D is uncertain. Germline values: CDR1 SEHNR, CDR2 FQNEAQ (reference sequence). The length of the CDR3 is 10 residues. Trimming stripped 5 bases from V and 6 bases from J, with 5 bases between. The CDR3 bases are TGTGCCAGCAGCCCCTTCGAGCAGTACTTC. Its protein is CASSPFEQYF.

This clone was seen just once. The V and J genes are TRBV4-3 and TRBJ2-5; 8 bases match TRBD2. With the DNA end fitting TRBJ2-7 better, the J assignment may be wrong. The CDR3 loop spans 15 amino acids. Germline V gene sequence: CDR1 LGHNA, CDR2 YSLEER. CDR3 nucleotide sequence: TGCGCCAGCAGCCAAGGGCGGGGGGCTTCCTACGAGCAGTACTTC. Amino acids: CASSQGRGASYEQYF.

V gene TRBV6-5 combines with J gene TRBJ2-5, with 10 nucleotides matching TRBD2. The CDR3 runs to 14 residues. Germline CDR1 MNHEY, CDR2 SVGAGI. After removal of 6 bases from V and 4 bases from J, the junction contained 5 bases not matched to a gene. CDR3 amino acids: CASSQRGGLETQYF. The CDR3 DNA reads TGTGCCAGCAGCCAGCGGGGGGGCCTAGAGACCCAGTACTTC.

This sequence joins TRBV6-1 and TRBJ1-6, with D possibly TRBD1 on 5 matching bases. This CDR3 region has 17 residues. V lost 3 bases and J lost 5, with 17 bases in between. Germline assignment: CDR1 MNHNS and CDR2 SASEGT. Written as DNA, the CDR3 is TGTGCCAGCAGTGAGGGTGGCAGGGCATTGGATAATTCACCCCTCCACTTT. The encoded protein is CASSEGGRALDNSPLHF.

The chain carries TRBV19 and TRBJ1-2; D possibly corresponds to TRBD1 (6 bases). Germline CDR1 reads LNHDA; CDR2 reads SQIVND (reference sequence). The ends were cut back, 8 bases at V and 8 bases at J, with 18 bases in the middle. This CDR3 comprises 13 residues. CDR3 residues: CASLPGGATGYTF. CDR3 nucleotides: TGTGCCAGTCTACCCGGGGGGGCGACGGGCTACACCTTC.

This clone showed up just once. The rearrangement joins TRBV7-3 to TRBJ1-1, with D perhaps TRBD1 (5 bases). V was clipped by 2 bases and J by 6 bases, with 10 bases between them. Germline V CDR1 and CDR2: SGHTA, FQGTGA. The CDR3 consists of 13 residues. In DNA, the CDR3 is TGTGCCAGCAGCTTAGGGGGGTACCCTGAAGCTTTCTTT. Its translation: CASSLGGYPEAFF.

The chain has TRBV5-6 and TRBJ1-1, with D tentatively TRBD1 (5 bases). The ends were cut back, 0 bases at V and 11 bases at J, with 14 bases in the middle. The germline V gene encodes CDR1 SGHDT and CDR2 YYEEEE. CDR3 length: 13 residues. DNA for the CDR3: TGTGCCAGCAGCTTGGTGGATGGAAGGGGCGCTTTCTTT. This encodes CASSLVDGRGAFF. Variable domain in full (rest from reference TRBV5-6 and TRBJ1-1): DAGVTQSPTHLIKTRGQQVTLRCSPKSGHDTVSWYQQALGQGPQFIFQYYEEEERQRGNFPDRFSGHQFPNYSSELNVNALLLGDSALYLCASSLVDGRGAFFGQGTRLTVV.

The rearrangement joins TRBV6-5 to TRBJ1-2; 9 positions agree with TRBD1. Trimming at V came to 5 bases and at J to 5 bases, leaving 6 bases not matched to a gene. Germline values: CDR1 MNHEY, CDR2 SVGAGI. This CDR3 has 14 amino acids. Written as DNA, the CDR3 is TGTGCCAGCAGTAACAGGGGGCGAGGTTATGGCTACACCTTC. It codes for CASSNRGRGYGYTF.

The rearrangement links TRBV4-3 to TRBJ1-5; D is unresolved. Germline V gene data show CDR1 as LGHNA and CDR2 as YSLEER. This CDR3 spans 15 amino acids. The V and J ends lost 4 bases and 0 bases respectively, with 10 bases between them. CDR3 loop: CASSRNRNSNQPQHF. The CDR3 bases are TGCGCCAGCAGCCGCAACAGAAATAGCAATCAGCCCCAGCATTTT.

V gene TRBV30 combines with J gene TRBJ1-2; D ambiguous. Germline V gives CDR1 GTSNPN, CDR2 SVGIG (reference sequence). The CDR3 consists of 11 residues. V was pared by 5 bases and J by 6 bases, with 10 bases between. This CDR3 is CAWGRGDGYTF. The CDR3 region has the DNA TGTGCCTGGGGTCGCGGGGATGGCTACACCTTC.

V usage is TRBV5-4 and J usage is TRBJ1-6, with D perhaps TRBD1 (6 bases). The CDR3 consists of 14 residues. Trimming cost V 4 bases and J 5 bases, with 10 bases left between them. Germline loops: CDR1 SGHNT, CDR2 YYREEE (reference sequence). The CDR3 region is CASSGTGNNSPLHF. The CDR3 coding sequence is TGTGCCAGCAGCGGCACAGGGAATAATTCACCCCTCCACTTT.

The chain combines TRBV4-3 with TRBJ2-1, with 10 positions matching TRBD2. The CDR3 contains 15 residues. V was pared by 2 bases and J by 2 bases, with 0 bases of the junction left unmatched. Germline V gives CDR1 LGHNA, CDR2 YSLEER. CDR3: CASSQTSGTYNEQFF. CDR3 DNA: TGCGCCAGCAGCCAAACTAGCGGGACCTACAATGAGCAGTTCTTC.

This clone occurred a few times. V gene TRBV9 combines with J gene TRBJ2-2; possible D gene TRBD2, 5 bases. This CDR3 region has 13 residues. The germline V gene has CDR1 SGDLS and CDR2 YYNGEE. The V end lost 4 bases, the J end lost 6 bases, and 10 bases lay between the germline ends. CDR3 amino acids: CASSPTRPGELFF. The DNA of the CDR3 is TGTGCCAGCAGCCCCACTAGGCCCGGGGAGCTGTTTTTT.